This T cell receptor beta chain is from a study of blood T cell repertoires in COVID-19. Assay: immunoSEQ multiplex PCR; the TCRdb copy retains only in-frame clones and omits some. The table has about 110,000 clones, around 76% seen once. The CDR3 totals 13 residues. Trimming took 9 bases from V and 5 from J; bases not matched to a gene: 7. Germline CDR1 MNHEY, CDR2 SVGAGI. The source is a woman aged 80 or over with acute or convalescent COVID-19. Material for sequencing was peripheral blood. This chain connects TRBV6-5 to TRBJ2-3; TRBD2 matches 8 bases. As DNA, the CDR3 is TGTGCCAGTAGCGGGACCGCGGGAGATACGCAGTATTTT. Residues: CASSGTAGDTQYF.